The text below deals with one T cell receptor (beta chain). What it binds is unknown. Germline-derived CDR1 and CDR2 are LNHDA and SQIVND (reference sequence). Losses at the gene ends were 3 bases for V and 5 bases for J; bases not matched to a gene: 6. The length of the CDR3 is 14 residues. The data stem from a study of Graves' ophthalmopathy and Graves' hyperthyroidism. As the template, RNA transcripts were used to amplify TCR beta CDR3 regions. The authors performed first-round RT-PCR with HTBI primers and then a second-round multiplex PCR. Each CDR3 protein gets one entry after TCRdb re-called the multiplex PCR reads with MiXCR. The sample records roughly 1.1 million distinct CDR3 sequences, less than 45% being singletons. Study-level findings and limits: In blood, most expanded thyroid clonotypes above 0.001 frequency were also detected.

Ineligible for inclusion were patients with other autoimmune diseases, uncontrolled infections, pregnancy or lactation. The diagnosis was founded upon clinical symptoms, serum thyroxine, TRAb, thyroid ultrasound and orbital computed tomography. The clonotype originates from an adult man with Graves' hyperthyroidism. V usage is TRBV19 and J usage is TRBJ2-7, with 8 bases fitting TRBD2. The sequencing sample was made of peripheral blood or thyroid tissue (not recorded which). CDR3 nucleotide sequence: TGTGCCAGTAGTATGGAGCGGGAGTCCCACGAGCAGTACTTC. Its protein is CASSMERESHEQYF.